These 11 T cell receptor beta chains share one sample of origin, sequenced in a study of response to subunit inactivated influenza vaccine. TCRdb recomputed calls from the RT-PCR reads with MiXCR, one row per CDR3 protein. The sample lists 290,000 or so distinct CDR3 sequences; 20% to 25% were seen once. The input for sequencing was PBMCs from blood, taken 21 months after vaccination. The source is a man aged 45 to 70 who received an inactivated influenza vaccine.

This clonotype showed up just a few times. CDR3 coding DNA: TGTGCCAGCAGTTACTCGAGGGCAGGGAATTCACCCCTCCACTTT. Its protein is CASSYSRAGNSPLHF. This sequence joins TRBV6-5 and TRBJ1-6; D might be TRBD1 (5 bases). The CDR3 is made up of 15 amino acids. The V gene lost 0 bases and the J gene lost 7 bases, with 10 bases spanning the gap. The germline V gene has CDR1 MNHEY and CDR2 SVGAGI.

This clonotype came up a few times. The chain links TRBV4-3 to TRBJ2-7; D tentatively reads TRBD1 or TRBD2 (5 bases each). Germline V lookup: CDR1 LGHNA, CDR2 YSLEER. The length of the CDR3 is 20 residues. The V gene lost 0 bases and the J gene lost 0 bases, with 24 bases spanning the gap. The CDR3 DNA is TGCGCCAGCAGCCAAGATCGGTTTGTGGGGGATATGGGGGACTCCTACGAGCAGTACTTC. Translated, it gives CASSQDRFVGDMGDSYEQYF.

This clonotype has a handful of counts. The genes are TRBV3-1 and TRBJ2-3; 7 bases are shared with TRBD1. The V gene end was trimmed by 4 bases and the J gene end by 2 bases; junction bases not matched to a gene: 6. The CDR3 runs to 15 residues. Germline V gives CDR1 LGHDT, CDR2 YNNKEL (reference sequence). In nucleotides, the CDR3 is TGTGCCAGCAGCCGGAGACAGGGTTACACAGATACGCAGTATTTT. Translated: CASSRRQGYTDTQYF.

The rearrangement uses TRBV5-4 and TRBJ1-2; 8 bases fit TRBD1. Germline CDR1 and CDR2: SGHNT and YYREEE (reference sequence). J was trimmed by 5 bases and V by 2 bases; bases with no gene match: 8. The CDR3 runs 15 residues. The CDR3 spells CASSFGQGAGYGYTF. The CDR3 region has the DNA TGTGCCAGCAGCTTCGGTCAGGGGGCTGGATATGGCTACACCTTC.

The CDR3 loop reads CASSGAGRWYQPQHF. The CDR3 DNA reads as TGTGCCAGCAGCGGGGCCGGGAGGTGGTATCAGCCCCAGCATTTT. The V and J genes are TRBV21-1 and TRBJ1-5. TRBV21-1 is a known pseudogene. The CDR3 is 15 residues long.

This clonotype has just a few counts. CDR3 nucleotides: TGTGCCAGCAGAACAGGGTCTGGTTTCCCTGAAGCTTTCTTT. Residues: CASRTGSGFPEAFF. The chain joins TRBV2 to TRBJ1-1; possible D gene TRBD1, 6 bases. V was trimmed by 6 bases and J by 6 bases, leaving 17 bases between them. Germline V gene lookup returns CDR1 SNHLY and CDR2 FYNNEI. This CDR3 is built from 14 residues. The whole variable domain, remainder taken from reference TRBV2 and TRBJ1-1, is EPEVTQTPSHQVTQMGQEVILRCVPISNHLYFYWYRQILGQKVEFLVSFYNNEISEKSEIFDDQFSVERPDGSNFTLKIRSTKLEDSAMYFCASRTGSGFPEAFFGQGTRLTVV.

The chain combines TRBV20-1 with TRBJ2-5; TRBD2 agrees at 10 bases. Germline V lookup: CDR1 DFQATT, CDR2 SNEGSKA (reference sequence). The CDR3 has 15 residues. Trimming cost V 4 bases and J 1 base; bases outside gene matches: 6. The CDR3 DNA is TGCAGTGCTAAACTAGCGGGAAAGCCCCAAGAGACCCAGTACTTC. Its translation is CSAKLAGKPQETQYF.

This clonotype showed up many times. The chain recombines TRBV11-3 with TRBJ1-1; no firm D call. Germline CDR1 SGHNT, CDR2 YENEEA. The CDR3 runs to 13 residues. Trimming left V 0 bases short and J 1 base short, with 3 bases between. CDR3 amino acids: CASSLEENTEAFF. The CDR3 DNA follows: TGTGCCAGCAGCTTAGAGGAGAACACTGAAGCTTTCTTT.

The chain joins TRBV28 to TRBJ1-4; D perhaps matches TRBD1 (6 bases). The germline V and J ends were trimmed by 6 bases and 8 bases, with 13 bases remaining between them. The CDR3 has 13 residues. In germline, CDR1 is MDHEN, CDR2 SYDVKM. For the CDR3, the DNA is TGTGCCAGCAGCAGACAGGAGGGGGAAAAACTGTTTTTT. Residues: CASSRQEGEKLFF.

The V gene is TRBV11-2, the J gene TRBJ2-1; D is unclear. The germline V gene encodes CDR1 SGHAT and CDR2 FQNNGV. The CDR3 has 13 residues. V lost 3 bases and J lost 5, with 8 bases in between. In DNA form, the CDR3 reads TGTGCCAGCAGCTTGAGTAGGAACAATGAGCAGTTCTTC. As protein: CASSLSRNNEQFF.

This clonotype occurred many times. CDR3 sequence (DNA): TGTGCCAGCAGACAAAAACCGAACACTGAAGCTTTCTTT. Translating it yields CASRQKPNTEAFF. V is TRBV10-3 and J is TRBJ1-1, with D unresolved. CDR3 length: 13 amino acids. V gave up 10 bases and J gave up 1 base, with 13 bases separating them. The germline V gene encodes CDR1 ENHRY and CDR2 SYGVKD.